This TCR beta chain was recorded in a study of shared clonotypes between healthy human individuals. Whole-study results and caveats: Generally, naive subsets came out with larger estimated richness than memory subsets.

The germline V gene has CDR1 SGHNT and CDR2 YYREEE (reference sequence). The CDR3 extends over 15 amino acids. The germline V and J ends were trimmed by 0 bases and 1 base, with 10 bases remaining between them. Using immunoSEQ multiplex PCR, the repertoire was profiled, and TCRdb retains in-frame clones only, with some absent. Of roughly 2.6 million clones in the sample, approximately 90% were seen once. A remark on this clone: The antigen is undetermined.

Every one of the donors was a Caucasian adult that lived in Nashville, Tennessee. The CD4+ fraction was divided into a CD45RA+ naive subset and a CD45RA-negative memory subset. The chain employs TRBV5-4 and TRBJ1-2; tentatively, D is TRBD1 (5 bases). Source material: naive CD4+ T cells sorted from blood. Subset of the sample: CD45RA+ positively selected. The sequence derives from a man aged 18 to 30 in good health. CDR3 protein: CASSLVSGLNYGYTF. The DNA of the CDR3 is TGTGCCAGCAGCTTGGTGTCGGGACTTAACTATGGCTACACCTTC.